The rows below give T cell receptor beta chains drawn from one sample of a study of blood T cell repertoires in COVID-19. Repertoires were generated with immunoSEQ multiplex PCR, while TCRdb's copy carries only in-frame clones and drops some. Found here are 250,000 to 350,000 clones, 89% of them singletons; the top ten hold 12%. Sequencing was done on a sample of peripheral blood. The receptors originated from a woman aged 60 to 75 with acute or convalescent COVID-19. CDR3s include the opening cysteine and the closing phenylalanine or tryptophan. Fields, in order: D gene, V gene, J gene, CDR3 protein. A D gene is named only where the DNA matches it firmly.

.	TRBV6-6	TRBJ2-7	CASRETVSYEQYF
TRBD1	TRBV4-1	TRBJ2-7	CASSPLPPQGAGEQYF
.	TRBV7-9	TRBJ2-6	CASSPREVSGANVLTF
.	TRBV27	TRBJ2-1	CASSLSGQFNEQFF
.	TRBV28	TRBJ1-5	CASSLLAAGVKVGQPQHF
.	TRBV19	TRBJ1-4	CASSRRRGNEKLFF
TRBD1	TRBV7-2	TRBJ2-7	CASSLGGTGPEQYF
TRBD1	TRBV9	TRBJ2-1	CASSHRDRSYNEQFF
.	TRBV5-1	TRBJ2-7	CASSLAGAGSYEQYF
.	TRBV18	TRBJ2-7	CASSPQTRDYEQYF
TRBD1	TRBV28	TRBJ1-2	CASSIQQGAHNYGYTF
TRBD2	TRBV7-8	TRBJ2-2	CASSLAGGPITGELFF
.	TRBV19	TRBJ1-5	CASSIEGPGGQPQHF
.	TRBV14	TRBJ2-7	CASSFQVGILKEQYF
TRBD2	TRBV7-9	TRBJ2-7	CASSPIPGLGSYEQYF
TRBD2	TRBV5-1	TRBJ2-5	CASSGGLAGLESQETQYF
TRBD1	TRBV5-1	TRBJ1-2	CASSLGQGHSNYGYTF
.	TRBV27	TRBJ2-1	CASSLFAGAANEQFF
.	TRBV28	TRBJ1-6	CASRRGDLSYNSPLHF
TRBD2	TRBV9	TRBJ2-3	CASSVEGGRGDTQYF
.	TRBV5-5	TRBJ1-3	CASSLAPGGGGSGNTIYF
TRBD2	TRBV28	TRBJ2-3	CASSSSGRAEDTQYF
TRBD2	TRBV9	TRBJ2-5	CASRTSGQETQYF
.	TRBV5-6	TRBJ1-2	CASSLSQGPYNYGYTF
TRBD1	TRBV6-1	TRBJ1-2	CASSEAGTVGYTF
TRBD1	TRBV7-8	TRBJ2-7	CASSGSDRTGDF
TRBD1	TRBV19	TRBJ2-1	CASSIDHRTGGREQFF
TRBD1	TRBV2	TRBJ1-4	CASTSGTGAKNEKLFF
.	TRBV19	TRBJ2-5	CASRRGPEGIQYF
.	TRBV27	TRBJ2-7	CASSFDNSYEQYF
TRBD1	TRBV5-6	TRBJ2-1	CASSHGQGPYNEQFF
TRBD1	TRBV6-5	TRBJ2-5	CASRPRGIQETQYF
TRBD2	TRBV19	TRBJ2-1	CASTQDGTSGVSSYNEQFF
.	TRBV4-3	TRBJ2-7	CASSPDYASYEQYF
.	TRBV29-1	TRBJ2-3	CSVGLALGDTQYF
.	TRBV4-2	TRBJ2-5	CASSQSLQETQYF
TRBD2	TRBV9	TRBJ2-2	CASSPRLAPNTGELFF
TRBD1	TRBV25-1	TRBJ1-2	CASSARQGVGGYTF
.	TRBV9	TRBJ1-4	CASSESGRGWNEKLFF
.	TRBV7-8	TRBJ2-7	CASSLLSRVLYEQYF
.	TRBV29-1	TRBJ2-5	CSVDGTYKETQYF
.	TRBV18	TRBJ2-5	CASSPSQETQYF
TRBD2	TRBV29-1	TRBJ2-3	CSVVERGSTDTQYF